This T cell receptor beta chain was recorded in a study of cytomegalovirus exposure and HLA in healthy donors (dated by TCRdb to 2017 to 2019). With respect to the entire study: An earlier analysis of several hundred of the donors reported approximately 270 Gb of sequence data and 117 million unique TCR beta sequences from 150 million to 200 million T cells. Roughly 310 gigabases of sequencing data and 70 million to 100 million unique TCR sequences were included in an early release covering under 650 HLA-typed donors. Of the 398 genotyped donors, more than 75% were placed in the genetic ancestry cluster associated with self-reported Caucasian donors. The aim of the study was to test whether cataloging public T cell receptors could identify signatures of past pathogen exposure. Using immunosequencing, the study profiled T cell repertoires from around 680 subjects and related those repertoires to cytomegalovirus serostatus. Along with the 666-subject first cohort, a separate validation cohort of over 90 different subjects was used. The study combined high-throughput TCR immunosequencing, statistical association of individual TCRs with disease status, and machine learning to predict cytomegalovirus infection status. In a later analysis, previously published TCR beta repertoires from several hundred donors were re-analyzed and high-resolution HLA genotyping was added so that TCR occurrence patterns could be studied. The later analysis used no new phenotypic data to find candidate immune exposures, relying instead on TCR beta sequences and their occurrence across donors. An earlier analysis of some 600 of the donors applied high-throughput TCR beta sequencing to assess whether each TCR beta V gene segment acted as functional or pseudogenic. Alongside the repertoire data, information on donor age, sex, ethnicity and CMV serostatus was compiled. A later genetic analysis took genome-wide SNP genotypes for about 65% of the 666 donors and used that subset as a discovery cohort. Every discovery cohort repertoire had been produced on one sequencing platform. Both class I and class II loci were covered by HLA typing, at four-digit resolution. The number of typed donors differed by locus: about 620-640 for A, B, C, DRB1 and DQB1; roughly 510 for DQA1; 606 for DPA1; and about 470 for DPB1. Several DR-DQ haplotypes were treated as single units for association and clustering because of strong linkage in the cohort. Among some 400 genotyped donors of the cohort, an average of around 240,000 unique TCR beta nucleotide sequences was sequenced per donor, of which 15% to 20% were non-productive. The research as a whole found: In a later analysis, several top co-occurrence clusters were reported to appear linked to parvovirus B19, influenza, CMV and Epstein-Barr virus. This cohort had only TCR beta chains sequenced, and the lack of alpha or paired-chain data limited which features could be detected. A further reported finding was that TCR beta sequences accurately predicted the HLA-A and HLA-B alleles for most subjects in the first cohort. The sequencing pipeline was judged likely to have produced a cluster of highly shared sequence variants as a technical artifact. Most CMV-associated TCR beta chains appeared to be HLA-restricted in a later analysis, and the HLA associations seemed to be driven largely by CMV exposure. The authors suggested that the approach could potentially be generalized to other disease states and immunological phenotypes. For the cohort, immune exposure information was limited to CMV serostatus. In both the original and validation cohorts, the classifier was reported to diagnose cytomegalovirus status with high specificity and sensitivity. In vitro tests confirmed that three of the cytomegalovirus-associated TCR beta chains recognize cytomegalovirus antigens. V-gene and J-gene trimming of TCR beta chains was associated with a missense DCLRE1C variant in a later genetic analysis, and the association was replicated in an independent cohort. A total of 164 TCR beta chains were listed by the study as associated with cytomegalovirus. Some IMGT-functional V segments, including TRBV6-2 and TRBV6-3, could not be told apart with the 87-base-pair reads, so those segments were excluded. Most TCR sequences were seen in very few donors, while some public TCRs were found in many individuals. Linkage disequilibrium might explain the correlated functional status among segregating V segments, but an unknown experimental factor could not be excluded. Because some donors lacked HLA typing at each locus, the association tests relied only on the typed subset. Over 15 rarely observed V segments, including chromosome 9 orphons, were excluded from the earlier analysis of 550 to 700 of the donors because counts were too low. Assigning TCR associations to individual alleles was difficult when HLA alleles, especially DR and DQ, strongly co-occurred. In a later analysis, HLA-associated TCR beta chains showed more clonal expansion and lower generation probabilities than non-associated chains that were equally common. Sequencing depth was assumed to be roughly uniform across donors in the presence/absence analyses, though that assumption may not hold. In a later analysis, the rate of TCR association differed among HLA loci, with DRB1 alleles having the most associated TCRs and HLA-C alleles having the fewest. In a later analysis, some 18,000 TCR beta sequences were associated with specific HLA alleles at a false discovery rate of 0.05. A later genetic analysis reported fewer N-insertions in productive TCRs among donors in an Asian-associated ancestry cluster than the 666-donor mean. In an earlier analysis of several hundred of the donors, most TCR beta V segments were observed in productive rearrangements about 90% or about 30% of the time, broadly matching IMGT annotations.

Libraries were built with the immunoSEQ multiplex PCR assay. For the multiplex PCR, a mixture combining 60 forward primers for TCR Vbeta segments and 13 reverse primers for TCR Jbeta segments was used. The CDR3 region of rearranged TCR beta genes was amplified from genomic DNA by a multiplex PCR assay. Amplified TCR beta libraries were sequenced as 87-base-pair reads on the Illumina HiSeq System. In the original analysis: A later analysis counted around 72 million unique TCR beta chains across the 666 repertoires, and some 11 million of these chains were shared by at least two donors. Raw reads were error-corrected and collapsed into unique sequences by a nearest-neighbor algorithm in which closely related sequences were merged to remove PCR and sequencing errors. V, D and J gene segments were assigned by aligning CDR3 sequences to IMGT reference sequences. For a sequence to be retained, at least a six-nucleotide match to both a V gene segment and a J gene segment was required. A rearrangement was called productive if the CDR3 had no stop codons and remained in frame with V and J, and every other rearrangement was called non-productive. Following IMGT convention, CDR3 was defined as the stretch from the second conserved V-encoded cysteine to the conserved J-encoded phenylalanine. The earlier analysis of fewer than 750 of the donors excluded sequences that lacked an unambiguous match to a single V gene segment. An earlier analysis of a few hundred of the donors called V segments functional above 56.7% productive rearrangements and segregating when the between-donor standard deviation exceeded 5%. A statistical classification framework was built to diagnose cytomegalovirus status from the catalog of TCR beta chain sequences. In a later analysis, V and J genes were assigned by comparing TCR nucleotide sequences against IMGT/GENE-DB human TR gene sequences. Using the TCRdist pipeline, a later analysis assigned CDR3 sequences along with most-parsimonious VDJ recombination scenarios. In a later analysis, each TCR beta chain was defined by its CDR3 amino acid sequence together with its V-gene family, and reads without a unique V-gene family were excluded. To address suspected cross-contamination and a sequencing artifact, a later analysis removed approximately 600 highly shared, low-generation-probability nucleotide sequences. In a later analysis, a clonal expansion index for each public chain was calculated from normalized within-repertoire ranks of inferred template counts. Generation probabilities in a later analysis came from a VDJ recombination model fitted to out-of-frame rearrangements, and those results were checked against IGoR. A later analysis scored TCR-TCR, TCR-HLA and TCR-CMV co-occurrence with hypergeometric tests, applying a repertoire-size bias correction to TCR pairs. A later analysis estimated false discovery rates by permuting HLA or CMV assignments 20 times. In a later analysis, co-occurring TCRs were grouped with DBSCAN, and TCRdist sequence similarity was added when clustering was performed within HLA-allele-positive subsets. Co-occurrence clustering excluded repertoires with fewer than 30,000 or more than 120,000 public chains, plus five with anomalous nucleotide sharing. TCRdb mirrors the immuneACCESS table, restricted to in-frame sequences. Some clones are absent from its copies; in checked studies, under half trace to an unresolved V gene, and the reason for the others is unknown. Clone size and V and J calls were adopted from that table, with D and trimming inferred from the DNA. In this sample the table shows approximately 100,000 clones, 75% of which occur a single time. More than 9% of the sample belongs to the ten largest clones.

CDR1 is given as MGHRA and CDR2 as YSYEKL, both from the germline V gene. Measured from the cysteine to the phenylalanine, the CDR3 is 19 residues long. Here the CDR3 DNA is all that survives: 57 bases in frame from base 1. Trimming at the junction amounts to 1 base on V and 10 bases on J, and the germline ends lie 29 bases apart. On this clone itself: What this receptor recognizes is not known. Qualities for individual bases were not recorded, and no much larger clone is one base off.

The cohort comprised under 700 healthy bone marrow donors. At the time of sampling, all cohort members were nominally healthy, though unrecorded immune exposures were likely present. The donor was CMV seronegative and was included in the group of several hundred seronegative cohort members. Every donor gave a peripheral blood sample, and the peripheral blood mononuclear cells from that sample were used for TCR beta sequencing. The Qiagen DNeasy Blood Extraction Kit was used to extract genomic DNA from the blood cell samples. Here the chain combines TRBV4-1 and TRBJ2-1; TRBD1 is perhaps the D gene, given 7 matching bases. Sequencing was carried out using PBMCs. The TCR comes from a man aged 50-60 years in good health and CMV-seronegative. The nucleotides are TGCGCCAGCAGCCAAGTGGGTTGGGAAGGTGGGACTCCAGGGGGGGAGCAGTTCTTC. Its coded protein is CASSQVGWEGGTPGGEQFF.